This TCR beta chain was recorded in a study of cytomegalovirus exposure and HLA in healthy donors. Study-wide points: The study listed 164 cytomegalovirus-associated TCR beta chains. Cytomegalovirus status was reportedly diagnosed by the classifier with high sensitivity and specificity. It was confirmed in vitro that three of the CMV-associated chains were specific for CMV antigens. Some public TCRs appeared in many individuals, while most sequences were rare.

TCRdb's copy holds only in-frame clones and misses some; the assay was immunoSEQ multiplex PCR. The sample holds 150,000 to 200,000 clones, about 90% seen once. Trimming stripped 0 bases from V and 0 bases from J, with 7 bases between. Germline CDR1 is SGHNT and CDR2 is YYREEE (reference sequence). The CDR3 sequence is 15 residues long. A remark on this clone: Its antigen remains unknown.

Material for sequencing was PBMCs. The sequence derives from a man between 18 and 29 years old in good health and CMV-seropositive. This chain links TRBV5-4 with TRBJ2-1; D remains ambiguous. The CDR3 DNA sequence: TGTGCCAGCAGCTTGGGTACGGGCTCCTACAATGAGCAGTTCTTC. It translates to CASSLGTGSYNEQFF. The whole variable domain, filled in from reference TRBV5-4 and TRBJ2-1, reads ETGVTQSPTHLIKTRGQQVTLRCSSQSGHNTVSWYQQALGQGPQFIFQYYREEENGRGNFPPRFSGLQFPNYSSELNVNALELDDSALYLCASSLGTGSYNEQFFGPGTRLTVL.